This T cell receptor beta chain was captured in a study of Ad26.COV2.S vaccination and SARS-CoV-2 variants. Study in general: Recipients of Ad26.COV2.S got it intramuscularly, once or twice 56 days apart.

CDR3 size: 14 residues. The germline CDR1 and CDR2 sequences are MDHEN and SYDVKM. V gave up 5 bases and J gave up 1 base, with 11 bases separating them. TCRdb's copy holds only in-frame clones and misses some; the assay was immunoSEQ multiplex PCR. Here the sample spans 410,000 or so clones, approximately 92% being singletons. Treatment here: around 19 received Ad26.COV2.S at low or high dose, single or two shots; about five received placebo; per-sample allocation not given. Repertoires come from day 63 after the first vaccine or placebo injection. The study used a vaccine consisting of an Ad26 vector that expressed Wuhan-strain SARS-CoV-2 spike.

Sequenced material: peripheral blood, taken in a trial of Ad26.COV2.S vaccine versus placebo. The sequence came from a person aged 18 to 65 who received the Ad26.COV2.S COVID-19 vaccine or a placebo. The chain combines TRBV28 with TRBJ1-1; D is perhaps TRBD1 (5 bases). CDR3 DNA: TGTGCCAGCAGTCCCCCAGGGAGGAACACTGAAGCTTTCTTT. Its translation is CASSPPGRNTEAFF.